This T cell receptor (beta chain) is drawn from a study of CD8+CD57+ T cells in acquired aplastic anemia. Overall study: Mean yield of DNA from sorted CD4+ and CD8+ cells was about 3.2 ug. The study's findings and limits: Patients and healthy controls showed no significant CD8+ Simpson's diversity difference.

The template used for profiling TCR beta VDJ and CDR3 was genomic DNA. TCRdb analysed the reads with MiXCR anew, one entry per CDR3 protein. This sample has under 200,000 distinct CDR3 sequences, with around 40% found just once. With regard to this clonotype: What it recognizes is unknown. This may stem from a read error, because a much larger clone lies one nucleotide away.

The CDR3 is 14 residues long. Germline lookup yields CDR1 ENHRY and CDR2 SYGVKD. V lost 10 bases and J 10 bases, leaving 23 bases between the germline ends. This clonotype was obtained from a human donor in good health. Input material: sorted CD4+, CD8+, or CD8+CD57+ T cells (not recorded which) from PBMCs. The genes are TRBV10-3 and TRBJ2-1; D is unclear. The CDR3 DNA follows: TGTGCCACCGGATTCTTTAGCAATGAGGTAGAGCAGTTCTTC. Amino acids: CATGFFSNEVEQFF.